Below are 21 T cell receptor beta chains sequenced from a single sample in a study of blood T cell repertoires in COVID-19. Clones were sequenced by immunoSEQ multiplex PCR, and TCRdb holds only the in-frame ones, with some missing. The data show about 130,000 clones, around 88% seen once. The specimen sequenced was peripheral blood. Every receptor here comes from a man aged 50-60 years with acute or convalescent COVID-19.

The V and J genes are TRBV7-3 and TRBJ1-1, with a possible D match to TRBD1 (5 bases). Germline V CDR1 and CDR2: SGHTA, FQGTGA. CDR3 length: 15 amino acids. Trimming removed 0 bases at V and 5 bases at J, with 13 bases between. CDR3 nucleotides: TGTGCCAGCAGCTTAACAGGGGCCTCGGAGACTGAAGCTTTCTTT. This encodes CASSLTGASETEAFF.

The genes are TRBV12-3 or TRBV12-4 and TRBJ2-1; D is undetermined. The CDR3 runs to 13 residues. V lost 0 bases and J 4 bases, leaving 4 bases between the germline ends. CDR3 sequence: CASSLARYNEQFF. CDR3 nucleotides: TGTGCCAGCAGTTTAGCCCGTTACAATGAGCAGTTCTTC.

The genes are TRBV3-1 (or the pseudogene TRBV3-2) and TRBJ1-6, with a possible D match to TRBD1 (6 bases). Germline V gene data show CDR1 as LGHDT and CDR2 as YNNKEL (reference sequence). The CDR3 sequence is 18 residues long. V lost 1 base and J lost 0, with 13 bases in between. The CDR3 sequence: CASSQANRVSSYNSPLHF. The CDR3 DNA follows: TGTGCCAGCAGCCAAGCTAACAGGGTAAGCTCCTATAATTCACCCCTCCACTTT.

The genes are TRBV27 and TRBJ1-2; D possibly corresponds to TRBD1 (5 bases). The CDR3 has 14 amino acids. The germline gives CDR1 MNHEY, CDR2 SMNVEV (reference sequence). V gave up 2 bases and J gave up 8 bases, with 15 bases separating them. The CDR3 DNA reads TGTGCCAGCAGTTTAAGGGGAGGCCAGGGAGGCTACACCTTC. It translates to CASSLRGGQGGYTF.

The chain recombines TRBV28 with TRBJ1-2; D is possibly TRBD1 (6 bases). The V gene lost 5 bases and the J gene lost 4 bases, with 8 bases spanning the gap. The CDR3 is 12 residues long. Per the germline V gene, CDR1 is MDHEN and CDR2 is SYDVKM. The CDR3 protein is CASSDRFYGYTF. The CDR3 nucleotides read TGTGCCAGCAGTGACAGGTTCTATGGCTACACCTTC.

The chain links TRBV30 to TRBJ1-2; D is unresolved. The germline V and J ends were trimmed by 8 bases and 2 bases, with 12 bases remaining between them. The CDR3 is 12 amino acids. Per the germline V gene, CDR1 is GTSNPN and CDR2 is SVGIG (reference sequence). CDR3 protein: CAAAVTNYGYTF. The CDR3 region has the DNA TGTGCCGCCGCGGTTACCAACTATGGCTACACCTTC.

The CDR3 loop reads CSVRIRSATDTQYF. In DNA form, the CDR3 reads TGCAGCGTTCGAATTCGGTCCGCCACAGATACGCAGTATTTT. The chain joins TRBV29-1 to TRBJ2-3; unclear D gene. The CDR3 totals 14 residues. In germline, CDR1 is SQVTM, CDR2 ANQGSEA. Trimming shortened V by 5 bases and J by 2 bases, and 14 bases separated the two germline ends.

V and J are TRBV9 and TRBJ2-3; 9 bases fit TRBD2. CDR3 length equals 14 residues. Germline trimming cut 4 bases from V and 7 bases from J; bases unmatched to any gene: 7. Germline CDR1 is SGDLS and CDR2 is YYNGEE. The CDR3 bases are TGTGCCAGCAGCCCCCGCGGGAGGGGAAATACGCAGTATTTT. Protein product: CASSPRGRGNTQYF.

This clone was found once. V is TRBV9 and J is TRBJ1-6, with a possible D match to TRBD1 (6 bases). Looked up from germline, CDR1 is SGDLS and CDR2 is YYNGEE. V was pared by 1 base and J by 9 bases, with 11 bases between. The CDR3 extends over 14 amino acids. The CDR3 DNA reads TGTGCCAGCAGCGTAACAGGGTGGGGTTCACCCCTCCACTTT. Translating it yields CASSVTGWGSPLHF.

This chain links TRBV7-9 with TRBJ1-3; TRBD1 matches at 7 bases. CDR1 is SEHNR and CDR2 is FQNEAQ in the germline V gene (reference sequence). CDR3 size: 15 residues. The junction had 6 bases not matched to a gene; V was cut back by 5 bases and J by 2 bases. Here the CDR3 reads CASSPLTGTGNTIYF. DNA of the CDR3: TGTGCCAGCAGCCCATTGACAGGGACTGGAAACACCATATATTTT.

The V gene is TRBV3-1 (or the pseudogene TRBV3-2), the J gene TRBJ2-7, with D perhaps TRBD1 (5 bases). This CDR3 spans 15 amino acids. V lost 3 bases and J 0 bases, leaving 12 bases between the germline ends. Germline CDR1 reads LGHDT; CDR2 reads YNNKEL (reference sequence). For the CDR3, the DNA is TGTGCCAGCAGCCATTCAGGGTCCTACTCCTACGAGCAGTACTTC. Translation: CASSHSGSYSYEQYF.

The CDR3 sequence is CASSVEGGSQTQYF. CDR3 bases: TGTGCCAGCAGCGTAGAAGGGGGCTCCCAGACCCAGTACTTC. This chain joins TRBV9 and TRBJ2-5, with TRBD1 matching over 7 bases. Trimming took 0 bases from V and 6 from J; bases not matched to a gene: 5. CDR1 is SGDLS and CDR2 is YYNGEE in the germline V gene. CDR3 length: 14 residues. The whole variable domain, filled in from reference TRBV9 and TRBJ2-5, reads DSGVTQTPKHLITATGQRVTLRCSPRSGDLSVYWYQQSLDQGLQFLIQYYNGEERAKGNILERFSAQQFPDLHSELNLSSLELGDSALYFCASSVEGGSQTQYFGPGTRLLVL.

By sample fraction, this clone is medium-sized. The CDR3 region is CASSPGTSSSPLHF. The DNA for the CDR3 is TGTGCCAGCAGTCCCGGGACATCTAGTTCACCCCTCCACTTT. The chain is built from TRBV6-5 and TRBJ1-6; D is possibly TRBD1 (6 bases). This CDR3 comprises 14 residues. In germline, CDR1 is MNHEY, CDR2 SVGAGI. Trimming pared 5 bases from V and 9 bases from J, leaving 14 bases between.

This sequence joins TRBV5-4 and TRBJ2-2; perhaps TRBD2 as D (6 bases). This CDR3 is built from 16 residues. Germline values: CDR1 SGHNT, CDR2 YYREEE (reference sequence). The V and J ends lost 0 bases and 2 bases respectively, with 11 bases between them. The CDR3 nucleotides read TGTGCCAGCAGCTTGGGGGGTAGCGGTAACACCGGGGAGCTGTTTTTT. Translated, it gives CASSLGGSGNTGELFF.

The chain links TRBV11-2 to TRBJ1-4; D call uncertain. The V gene lost 1 base and the J gene lost 5 bases, with 5 bases spanning the gap. CDR1 SGHAT and CDR2 FQNNGV come from the germline V gene. This CDR3 comprises 13 residues. CDR3 region: CASSLGLNEKLFF. The CDR3 coding sequence is TGTGCCAGCAGCTTAGGGCTCAATGAAAAACTGTTTTTT.

The chain recombines TRBV30 with TRBJ2-7; D is undetermined. The V gene's germline CDR1 is GTSNPN and CDR2 SVGIG (reference sequence). V was pared by 3 bases and J by 6 bases, with 9 bases between. The CDR3 has 11 residues. The CDR3 DNA reads as TGTGCCTGGAGGTTGTTCCGCGAGCAGTACTTC. This codes for CAWRLFREQYF.

This clone was observed once. The rearrangement joins TRBV11-2 to TRBJ2-1, with 9 bases aligning to TRBD2. Germline V gene data show CDR1 as SGHAT and CDR2 as FQNNGV. After removal of 6 bases from V and 2 bases from J, the junction contained 8 bases not matched to a gene. This CDR3 spans 16 amino acids. The CDR3 nucleotides read TGTGCCAGCAGTCGGCTAGCGGGGCTACCCTACAATGAGCAGTTCTTC. Protein product: CASSRLAGLPYNEQFF. Based on the CDR3 plus reference TRBV11-2 and TRBJ2-1, the full variable domain is EAGVAQSPRYKIIEKRQSVAFWCNPISGHATLYWYQQILGQGPKLLIQFQNNGVVDDSQLPKDRFSAERLKGVDSTLKIQPAKLEDSAVYLCASSRLAGLPYNEQFFGPGTRLTVL.

The V gene is TRBV10-3, the J gene TRBJ2-7, with 7 positions matching TRBD1. This CDR3 is 11 amino acids long. Trimming took 7 bases from V and 4 from J; bases not matched to a gene: 1. CDR1 is ENHRY and CDR2 is SYGVKD in the germline V gene. Here the CDR3 reads CAIKQGYEQYF. CDR3 coding DNA: TGTGCCATCAAACAGGGGTACGAGCAGTACTTC.

The genes are TRBV27 and TRBJ2-1; TRBD1 matches at 7 bases. The V and J ends lost 5 bases and 8 bases, in that order; junction bases with no gene match: 6. CDR1 is MNHEY and CDR2 is SMNVEV in the germline V gene (reference sequence). This CDR3 has 13 amino acids. The CDR3 loop reads CASSRDSSYEQFF. The CDR3 DNA reads as TGTGCCAGCAGTCGGGACAGTAGTTATGAGCAGTTCTTC.

The rearrangement uses TRBV19 and TRBJ1-5; the D gene is possibly TRBD1 (5 bases). Germline CDR1 and CDR2: LNHDA and SQIVND (reference sequence). V dropped 7 bases and J dropped 4 bases, with 17 bases sitting between them. The CDR3 spans 15 residues. The CDR3 is CASKVDGAANQPQHF. The CDR3 DNA is TGTGCCAGTAAGGTGGATGGGGCCGCGAATCAGCCCCAGCATTTT.

This chain uses TRBV6-5 with TRBJ2-7, with D perhaps TRBD2 (7 bases). The ends were cut back, 6 bases at V and 3 bases at J, with 18 bases in the middle. Germline lookup yields CDR1 MNHEY and CDR2 SVGAGI. This CDR3 is built from 15 residues. CDR3: CASRPLGGGGYEQYF. CDR3 DNA: TGTGCCAGCAGGCCCCTGGGCGGGGGCGGCTACGAGCAGTACTTC.